Listed below are T cell receptor beta chains from one sample, sequenced in a study of cytomegalovirus exposure and HLA in healthy donors. Using immunoSEQ multiplex PCR, the repertoire was profiled, and TCRdb retains in-frame clones only, with some absent. The sample lists about 150,000 clones; 84% were seen once. Sequencing was carried out using PBMCs. The receptors were sampled from a boy aged 2 to 10 in good health and CMV-seronegative. The CDR3 runs from the conserved cysteine through the conserved F or W.

>TRBJ2-2|TRBV4-2
CASSQDPRTSGGASTGELFF
>TRBJ1-5|TRBV27
CASSPRGSNQPQHF
>TRBJ2-1|TRBV9
CASSAPLAGDPNEQFF
>TRBJ1-6|TRBV4-1
CASSQDRRVDSYNSPLHF
>TRBJ2-7|TRBV6-5
CASSEPLYEQYF
>TRBJ1-4|TRBV6-5
CASSPLGGVGEKLFF
>TRBJ1-5|TRBV30
CAWSVQNGIQPQHF
>TRBJ1-1|TRBV6-1
CASRTGRMNTEAFF
>TRBJ1-2|TRBV4-3
CASSQKIQAAAYTF
>TRBJ2-5|TRBV19
CASSPRERDQETQYF
>TRBJ2-1|TRBV11-3
CASSLENRWEQFF